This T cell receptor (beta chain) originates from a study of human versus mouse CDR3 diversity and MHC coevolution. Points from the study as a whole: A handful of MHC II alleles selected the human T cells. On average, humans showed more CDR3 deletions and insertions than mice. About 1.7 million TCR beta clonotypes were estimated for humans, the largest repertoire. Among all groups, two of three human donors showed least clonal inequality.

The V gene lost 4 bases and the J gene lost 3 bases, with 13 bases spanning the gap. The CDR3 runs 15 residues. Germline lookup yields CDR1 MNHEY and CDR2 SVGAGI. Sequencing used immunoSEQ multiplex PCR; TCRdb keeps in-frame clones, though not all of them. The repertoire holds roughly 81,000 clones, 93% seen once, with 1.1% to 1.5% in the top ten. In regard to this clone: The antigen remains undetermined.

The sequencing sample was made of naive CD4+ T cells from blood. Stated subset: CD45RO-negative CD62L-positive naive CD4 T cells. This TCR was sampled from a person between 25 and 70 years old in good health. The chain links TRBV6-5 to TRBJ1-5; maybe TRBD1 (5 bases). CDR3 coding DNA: TGTGCCAGCAGTTCTCTCGGGGGGGTCAATCAGCCCCAGCATTTT. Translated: CASSSLGGVNQPQHF.